This T cell receptor (beta chain) was observed in a study of T cell responses to AZD1222 COVID-19 vaccine. Study-wide findings and caveats: There were mostly white British donors and more females than males, and clonal diversity was possibly underestimated. Repertoire sampling was restricted to post-peak T cell response timepoints. Spike-wide coverage was observed for vaccine-associated CD4 TCRs, with dominant responses at 160-218 and 743-854.

Comments on this clone: What it binds is unknown.

Libraries were prepared by immunoSEQ multiplex PCR; TCRdb keeps only in-frame clonotypes and omits some of them. The table records 65,000 to 85,000 clones, 90% of them present only once. V lost 5 bases and J 9 bases, leaving 22 bases between the germline ends. Germline CDR1 reads MDHEN; CDR2 reads SYDVKM. The CDR3 sequence is 15 residues long. The J gene is TRBJ2-5, the V gene TRBV28; D tentatively reads TRBD1 or TRBD2 (5 bases each). Source: peripheral blood, taken on day 0 of AZD1222 vaccination. The receptor's source is an adult in good health. The CDR3 region has the DNA TGTGCCAGCAGTCCTTCCGGGACCTACACCCGGTCCCAGTACTTC. Translated: CASSPSGTYTRSQYF. Filled out from reference TRBV28 and TRBJ2-5, the complete variable domain reads DVKVTQSSRYLVKRTGEKVFLECVQDMDHENMFWYRQDPGLGLRLIYFSYDVKMKEKGDIPEGYSVSREKKERFSLILESASTNQTSMYLCASSPSGTYTRSQYFGPGTRLLVL.